This T cell receptor beta chain was identified in a study of blood T cell repertoires in COVID-19. Profiling relied on immunoSEQ multiplex PCR, and the TCRdb table lists in-frame clones only, not all of them. The table shows about 140,000 clones, with roughly 84% occurring only once. The sequence was collected from a man in his sixties with active or convalescent COVID-19. Sequencing was carried out using peripheral blood.

CDR3 protein: CASSYGTGVEPQHF. The CDR3 DNA reads TGTGCCAGCAGTTACGGGACAGGAGTAGAGCCCCAGCATTTT. The chain combines TRBV6-5 with TRBJ1-5, with TRBD1 matching over 8 bases. The CDR3 has 14 residues. The trim removed 2 bases at V and 8 bases at J, leaving 5 bases unmatched. The germline gives CDR1 MNHEY, CDR2 SVGAGI.